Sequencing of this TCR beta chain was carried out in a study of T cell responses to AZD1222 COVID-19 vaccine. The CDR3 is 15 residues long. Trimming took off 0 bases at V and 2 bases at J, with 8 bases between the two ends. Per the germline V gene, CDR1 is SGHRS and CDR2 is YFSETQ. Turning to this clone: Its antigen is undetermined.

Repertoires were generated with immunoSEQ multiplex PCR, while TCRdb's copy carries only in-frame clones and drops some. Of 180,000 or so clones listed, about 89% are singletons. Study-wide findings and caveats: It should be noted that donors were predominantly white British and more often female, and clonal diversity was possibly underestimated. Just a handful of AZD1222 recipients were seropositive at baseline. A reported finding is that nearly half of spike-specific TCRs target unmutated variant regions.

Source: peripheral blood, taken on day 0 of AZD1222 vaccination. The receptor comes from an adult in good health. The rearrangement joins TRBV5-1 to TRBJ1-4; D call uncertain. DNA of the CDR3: TGCGCCAGCAGCTTGGATCCATCGACTAATGAAAAACTGTTTTTT. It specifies CASSLDPSTNEKLFF.